What follows describes a single T cell receptor (beta chain). Antigen: not known. Per the germline V gene, CDR1 is LGHDT and CDR2 is YNNKEL (reference sequence). The CDR3 is 15 residues long. This record belongs to a study of CXCR3-negative and CXCR3-positive naive CD8 T cells. Study-level findings and limits: The study found comparably high diversity in both naive subsets and much lower diversity in memory CD8+ cells. When CXCR3-positive naive cells were set against CXCR3-negative naive cells, the former had more hydrophobic TRB CDR3s.

Through 5' RACE with UMI labels, the TRB cDNA libraries were prepared. Reanalyzing the 5' RACE reads, TCRdb keeps one entry per CDR3 protein, without DNA. The repertoire table contains about 56,000 distinct CDR3 sequences. The chain carries TRBV3-1 and TRBJ2-7; TCRdb's assignment of TRBD2 cannot be checked, as there is no DNA. Input material: naive CXCR3+ CD8+ T cells from blood. Sample subset: CD45RO-CCR7+CD27+CD95- naive CD8+ T cells expressing CXCR3 (TNR3+). This TCR derives from a human donor in good health. Some clones in this sample may be carry-over from other donors' samples. CDR3 residues: CASSQDLTSGDEQYF.